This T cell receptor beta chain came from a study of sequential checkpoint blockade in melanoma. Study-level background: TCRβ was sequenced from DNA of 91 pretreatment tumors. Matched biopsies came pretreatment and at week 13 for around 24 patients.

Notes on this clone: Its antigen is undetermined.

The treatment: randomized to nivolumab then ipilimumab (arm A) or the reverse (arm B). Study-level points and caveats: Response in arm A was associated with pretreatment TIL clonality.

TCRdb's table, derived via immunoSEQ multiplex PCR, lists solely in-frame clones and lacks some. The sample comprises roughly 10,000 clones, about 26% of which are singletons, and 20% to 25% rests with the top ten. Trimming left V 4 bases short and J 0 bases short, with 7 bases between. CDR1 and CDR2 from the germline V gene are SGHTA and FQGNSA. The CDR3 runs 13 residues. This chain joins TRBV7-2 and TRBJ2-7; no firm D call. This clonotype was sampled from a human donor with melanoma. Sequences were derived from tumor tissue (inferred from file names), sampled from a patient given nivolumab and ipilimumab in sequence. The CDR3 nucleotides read TGTGCCAGCAGCTCCAGGAGCTCCTACGAGCAGTACTTC. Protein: CASSSRSSYEQYF.